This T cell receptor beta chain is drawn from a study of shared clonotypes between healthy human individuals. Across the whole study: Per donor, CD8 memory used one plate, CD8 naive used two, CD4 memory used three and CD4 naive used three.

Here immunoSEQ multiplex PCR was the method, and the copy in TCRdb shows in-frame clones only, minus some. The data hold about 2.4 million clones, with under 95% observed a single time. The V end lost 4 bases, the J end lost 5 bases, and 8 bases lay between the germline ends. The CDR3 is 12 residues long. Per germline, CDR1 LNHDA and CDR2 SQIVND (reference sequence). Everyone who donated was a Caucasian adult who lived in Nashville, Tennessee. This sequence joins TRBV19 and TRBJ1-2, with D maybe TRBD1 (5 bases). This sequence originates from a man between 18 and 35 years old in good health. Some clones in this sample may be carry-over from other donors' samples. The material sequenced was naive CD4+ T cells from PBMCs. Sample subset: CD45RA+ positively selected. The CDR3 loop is CASSRQMYGYTF. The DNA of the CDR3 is TGTGCCAGTAGTAGACAGATGTATGGCTACACCTTC.